These T cell receptor beta chains were read from a single sample in a study of blood T cell repertoires in COVID-19. Sequenced by immunoSEQ multiplex PCR; TCRdb stores in-frame clones only, minus some. The sample has approximately 260,000 clones, 75% to 95% seen once. Sequencing was performed on PBMCs or T cells enriched from blood (not recorded which). Source of these receptors: a woman between 18 and 29 years old who had recovered from COVID-19. Each CDR3 is given with its conserved first and last residue. Fields, in order: J gene, V gene, D gene, clone size, CDR3 DNA, CDR3 protein. The D gene is left open where the match is weak. Where a row states a size, it is once, few, many or the class of an expanded clone; other rows omit it.

>TRBJ2-5|TRBV24-1|TRBD2|.
TGTGCCACCGAGCAGAGCAGCGGGAAGGTTGAGACCCAGTACTTC
CATEQSSGKVETQYF
>TRBJ2-3|TRBV24-1|TRBD2|few
TGTGCCAAGATGCTAGCGGGGGGGGATAGCACAGATACGCAGTATTTT
CAKMLAGGDSTDTQYF
>TRBJ1-1|TRBV2|.|once
TGTGCCAGCAGTGGCCCCAACCCAAGGGGGACTGAAGCTTTCTTT
CASSGPNPRGTEAFF
>TRBJ2-3|TRBV7-9|TRBD1|.
TGTGCCAGCAGCCACCGGACAGGGGTTGGCACAGATACGCAGTATTTT
CASSHRTGVGTDTQYF
>TRBJ2-5|TRBV3-1/TRBV3-2|.|once
TGTGCCAGCAGCCAGGCCCCCGGGACTCTCGTCATGGCGACCCAGTACTTC
CASSQAPGTLVMATQYF
>TRBJ1-5|TRBV28|.|once
TGTGCCAGCGGAGCCCTGGTTAATCAGCCCCAGCATTTT
CASGALVNQPQHF
>TRBJ2-3|TRBV20-1|TRBD2|.
TGCAGTGCTCGGGTTAGGGACTACTCCCTTTTT
CSARVRDYSLF
>TRBJ1-2|TRBV6-2/TRBV6-3|TRBD1|.
TGTGCCAGCAGTTGGACAGGGGGCGCTTCTGGCTACACCTTC
CASSWTGGASGYTF
>TRBJ1-4|TRBV7-2|.|.
TGTGCCAGCAGCTCCCCTGAATCGCGTAACAGGGCGAAACTGTTTTTT
CASSSPESRNRAKLFF
>TRBJ1-1|TRBV29-1|TRBD1|.
TGCAGCGTTGCCTACCCCGGGACAGGGGGAGGAGAAGCTTTCTTT
CSVAYPGTGGGEAFF
>TRBJ1-1|TRBV12-3/TRBV12-4|.|.
TGTGCCAGCAGTTTGCGGATCACTGAAGCTTTCTTT
CASSLRITEAFF
>TRBJ2-6|TRBV9|.|.
TGTGCCAGCAGGGGGGCGGGTACTGGGGCCAACGTCCTGACTTTC
CASRGAGTGANVLTF
>TRBJ1-1|TRBV4-2|.|.
TGTGCCAGCAGCCAAGGTCGAACATTGAACACTGAAGCTTTCTTT
CASSQGRTLNTEAFF
>TRBJ1-5|TRBV5-1|.|once
TGCGCCAGCAGCTTGGACGTGGCAGGCCAGCCCCAGCATTTT
CASSLDVAGQPQHF
>TRBJ1-3|TRBV5-6|.|.
TGTGCCAGCGCCGGGACTGGCCTTCAGCATGGAAACACCATATATTTT
CASAGTGLQHGNTIYF
>TRBJ2-1|TRBV11-2|.|.
TGTGCCAGCAGCTTCTATCTAAATGAGCAGTTCTTC
CASSFYLNEQFF
>TRBJ1-2|TRBV11-2|TRBD1|.
TGTGCCAGCAGCTTTTATAGGCACAGGGGGGAATGCACCTTC
CASSFYRHRGECTF
>TRBJ2-3|TRBV11-3|TRBD2|once
TGTGCCAGCAGCTTGGGACTAGCGGACACAGATACGCAGTATTTT
CASSLGLADTDTQYF
>TRBJ1-1|TRBV20-1|.|.
TGCAGTGCCCAGGGGAACACTGAAGCTTTCTTT
CSAQGNTEAFF
>TRBJ2-7|TRBV27|TRBD1|.
TGTGCCAGCAGCAGACAGGGGCGGTACGAGCAGTACTTC
CASSRQGRYEQYF
>TRBJ1-5|TRBV14|TRBD1|once
TGTGCCAGCAGCCTGGGACAGAACCCCTATAGCAATCAGCCCCAGCATTTT
CASSLGQNPYSNQPQHF
>TRBJ2-7|TRBV7-6|TRBD1|.
TGTGCCAGCAGCATGGGACAGGCTATCTCCTACGAGCAGTACTTC
CASSMGQAISYEQYF
>TRBJ2-3|TRBV6-5|TRBD2|.
TGTGCCAGCAGTTACTCGGGCGGGGGGGCGGTAGATACGCAGTATTTT
CASSYSGGGAVDTQYF
>TRBJ1-2|TRBV25-1|TRBD1|.
TGTGCCAGCGGGGCAGGGGGTTACGGCTACACCTTC
CASGAGGYGYTF
>TRBJ2-5|TRBV7-9|.|.
TGTGCCAGCAGCCTCAGCCGGGACTCCCCCGAGACCCAGTACTTC
CASSLSRDSPETQYF
>TRBJ2-1|TRBV7-3|.|.
TGTGCCAGCAGCCCGAATAGAGAATACAATGAGCAGTTCTTC
CASSPNREYNEQFF
>TRBJ1-1|TRBV11-3|.|.
TGTGCCAGCAGCTTTCGGTCAGGGGTGAACACTGAAGCTTTCTTT
CASSFRSGVNTEAFF
>TRBJ2-6|TRBV4-1|.|once
TGCGCCAGCAGCCAGAGATCGACTTACTCTGGGGCCAACGTCCTGACTTTC
CASSQRSTYSGANVLTF
>TRBJ2-3|TRBV7-9|TRBD1|once
TGTGCCAGCCGCCGGACAGGGGGAGGAGATACGCAGTATTTT
CASRRTGGGDTQYF
>TRBJ2-1|TRBV2|.|.
TGTGCCAGCAGGCCCTACTTGAGCTCCTACAATGAGCAGTTCTTC
CASRPYLSSYNEQFF
>TRBJ1-2|TRBV2|.|once
TGTGCCAGCAGTCGAACAGGTCGTGGGTCACTCAATGGCTACACCTTC
CASSRTGRGSLNGYTF
>TRBJ1-1|TRBV27|.|.
TGTGCCAGCAGTTTACAGGTACAGAGCACTGAAGCTTTCTTT
CASSLQVQSTEAFF
>TRBJ1-4|TRBV7-9|.|.
TGTGCCAGCAGCTTCTCGGAGATAAATGAAAAACTGTTTTTT
CASSFSEINEKLFF
>TRBJ1-1|TRBV19|.|.
TGTGCCAGTAGTACCCCCCAGTCTGAAGCTTTCTTT
CASSTPQSEAFF
>TRBJ2-5|TRBV15|.|.
TGTGCCACCAGCTCGCTAGTCAGGGGCCAAGAGACCCAGTACTTC
CATSSLVRGQETQYF
>TRBJ1-4|TRBV6-5|.|.
TGTGCCAGCAGTTACTCGCAGGCTAAGGAAAAACTGTTTTTT
CASSYSQAKEKLFF
>TRBJ1-2|TRBV11-3|.|.
TGTGCCAGCAGCTTTTCCGGGGGCTATGGCTACACCTTC
CASSFSGGYGYTF
>TRBJ2-1|TRBV4-1|TRBD2|once
TGCGCCAGCAGCCAGAGGCTAGCGGGAGGAGAAGAGCAGTTCTTC
CASSQRLAGGEEQFF
>TRBJ1-2|TRBV18|.|.
TGTGCCAGCTCACCACCAAACAGAGGGAGCTACACCTTC
CASSPPNRGSYTF
>TRBJ1-1|TRBV13|TRBD1|.
TGTGCCAGCAGCCCCCGGACAGGGGGATACACTGAAGCTTTCTTT
CASSPRTGGYTEAFF
>TRBJ2-7|TRBV5-1|.|.
TGCGCCAGCAGCTTGGCCGGGACCTACGAGCAGTACTTC
CASSLAGTYEQYF
>TRBJ2-1|TRBV7-3|TRBD2|.
TGTGCCAGCAGCCTGGGACTAGCGAACCATGAGCAGTTCTTC
CASSLGLANHEQFF
>TRBJ2-1|TRBV9|TRBD2|.
TGTGCCAGCAGCGTTAGCGGGGCGAGCTCCTACAATGAGCAGTTCTTC
CASSVSGASSYNEQFF
>TRBJ2-7|TRBV5-5|TRBD1|once
TGTGCCAGCAGCCAGGGACAGTCTTTAACCTACGAGCAGTACTTC
CASSQGQSLTYEQYF
>TRBJ2-7|TRBV25-1|.|few
TGTGCCAGCAGTAGAGGCGCCTACGAGCAGTACTTC
CASSRGAYEQYF
>TRBJ1-1|TRBV10-3|.|.
TGTGCCATCAGTGAGTCCGGTGAACTTAATGGGAACACTGAAGCTTTCTTT
CAISESGELNGNTEAFF
>TRBJ1-4|TRBV9|.|.
TGTGCCAGCAGCGTAGCTCGGACAGACAGCGAAAAACTGTTTTTT
CASSVARTDSEKLFF
>TRBJ1-5|TRBV27|.|.
TGTGCCAGCAGCCAACAGGGCTCCAATCAGCCCCAGCATTTT
CASSQQGSNQPQHF
>TRBJ1-1|TRBV2|.|.
TGTGCCAGCAGCAGAAGACAACCTCCTGAAGCTTTCTTT
CASSRRQPPEAFF
>TRBJ1-2|TRBV19|.|.
TGTGCCAGTAGTCTGCGGACAGAAACGCCTAACTATGGCTACACCTTC
CASSLRTETPNYGYTF
>TRBJ1-3|TRBV5-1|.|.
TGCGCCAGCAGCGCCCAGGCAGGGTCCCGCTCTGGAAACACCATATATTTT
CASSAQAGSRSGNTIYF
>TRBJ1-2|TRBV24-1|TRBD1|few
TGTGCCACCAGTGACCCGGGACAGGGTTTAAAAGGCTACACCTTC
CATSDPGQGLKGYTF
>TRBJ2-1|TRBV7-3|.|.
TGTGCCAGCAGTCCTGACAGTGATTATGAGCAGTTCTTC
CASSPDSDYEQFF
>TRBJ1-1|TRBV5-1|.|few
TGCGCCAGCAGCTTGGAGGACAGATTGAACACTGAAGCTTTCTTT
CASSLEDRLNTEAFF
>TRBJ1-1|TRBV6-2/TRBV6-3|.|.
TGTGCCAGCAGTTATATGGAGGGAGGTGAAGCTTTCTTT
CASSYMEGGEAFF
>TRBJ1-1|TRBV19|TRBD1|.
TGTGCCAGTAGTGGCCGAGACAGGGCGGGCACTGAAGCTTTCTTT
CASSGRDRAGTEAFF
>TRBJ1-1|TRBV21-1|.|.
.
CASSKWVGQGNTEAFF
>TRBJ2-1|TRBV6-5|TRBD1|.
TGTGCCAGCAGTTACTCGGCAGGGGGATCCCCCAGTGAGCAGTTCTTC
CASSYSAGGSPSEQFF
>TRBJ2-7|TRBV14|.|.
TGTGCCACCTCAAGGGGTGGCGAGCAGTACTTC
CATSRGGEQYF